This entry lists 6 T cell receptor beta chains sequenced from one sample in a study of human T cells and chemical hapten exposure. Time point defined: patch test 2, 6 weeks after DPC sensitization. As for treatment: therapeutic diphenylcyclopropenone sensitization with weekly scalp DPC. TCRdb processed the RACE reads anew with MiXCR; each CDR3 protein has one entry. The data hold over 35,000 distinct CDR3 sequences, with more than 8.5% observed a single time. The sequencing used whole blood, collected in connection with sensitization to the hapten diphenylcyclopropenone (DPC). The receptors stem from a woman between 35 and 50 years old with alopecia areata. Some clones in this sample may be carry-over from other donors' samples.

This rearrangement joins TRBV29-1 to TRBJ2-3, with TRBD2 as a possible D gene (6 bases). Trimming took off 4 bases at V and 5 bases at J, with 16 bases between the two ends. This CDR3 region has 14 residues. Germline CDR1 reads SQVTM; CDR2 reads ANQGSEA. The CDR3 sequence is CSVGASVNIDTQYF. The CDR3 nucleotides read TGCAGCGTTGGGGCTAGCGTTAATATAGATACGCAGTATTTT.

This chain uses TRBV19 with TRBJ2-6, with 7 bases aligning to TRBD1. The CDR3 is 14 amino acids. Germline loops: CDR1 LNHDA, CDR2 SQIVND (reference sequence). The junction had 4 bases not matched to a gene; V was cut back by 4 bases and J by 7 bases. CDR3 nucleotides: TGTGCCAGTAGTACAAACAGGGGTGCCAACGTCCTGACTTTC. It is translated as CASSTNRGANVLTF. Full variable domain (outside the CDR3, taken from reference TRBV19 and TRBJ2-6): DGGITQSPKYLFRKEGQNVTLSCEQNLNHDAMYWYRQDPGQGLRLIYYSQIVNDFQKGDIAEGYSVSREKKESFPLTVTSAQKNPTAFYLCASSTNRGANVLTFGAGSRLTVL.

This clonotype has at least ten counts. This sequence joins TRBV7-9 and TRBJ2-1; D uncertain. The CDR3 consists of 11 residues. V dropped 1 base and J dropped 8 bases, with 3 bases sitting between them. CDR1 and CDR2 (germline): SEHNR, FQNEAQ (reference sequence). The CDR3 sequence: CASSLVDEQFF. In DNA form, the CDR3 reads TGTGCCAGCAGCTTAGTTGATGAGCAGTTCTTC.

This rearrangement joins TRBV28 to TRBJ2-3; TRBD2 matches 7 bases. Per germline, CDR1 MDHEN and CDR2 SYDVKM. This CDR3 region has 15 residues. The V gene end was trimmed by 3 bases and the J gene end by 4 bases; junction bases not matched to a gene: 7. DNA of the CDR3: TGTGCCAGCAGTTTCCCGGGGGGAGGGTCAGATACGCAGTATTTT. Protein sequence: CASSFPGGGSDTQYF.

This clonotype was seen ten or more times. The chain recombines TRBV6-1 with TRBJ2-2, with 7 bases that match TRBD1. Unmatched junction bases numbered 5, after V lost 4 bases and J lost 0 bases. The CDR3 is made up of 16 amino acids. Germline V gene lookup returns CDR1 MNHNS and CDR2 SASEGT. The CDR3 bases are TGTGCCAGCAGTGGGACAGGCCGTTCGAACACCGGGGAGCTGTTTTTT. It is translated as CASSGTGRSNTGELFF.

This clonotype was recorded many times. The gene calls are TRBV12-3 or TRBV12-4 and TRBJ1-3; D is unresolved. V was clipped by 5 bases and J by 2 bases, with 10 bases between them. The CDR3 extends over 14 amino acids. The CDR3 region is CASSIRRAGNTIYF. CDR3 in DNA: TGTGCCAGCAGTATCCGTAGGGCTGGAAACACCATATATTTT.